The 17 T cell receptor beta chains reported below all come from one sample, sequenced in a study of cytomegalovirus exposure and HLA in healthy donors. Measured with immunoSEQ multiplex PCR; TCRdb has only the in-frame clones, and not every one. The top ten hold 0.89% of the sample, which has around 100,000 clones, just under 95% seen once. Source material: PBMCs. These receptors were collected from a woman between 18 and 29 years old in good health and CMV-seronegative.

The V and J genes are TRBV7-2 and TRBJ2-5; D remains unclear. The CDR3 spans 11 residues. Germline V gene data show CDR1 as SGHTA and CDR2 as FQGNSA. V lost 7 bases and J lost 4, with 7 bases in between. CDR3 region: CASTQAETQYF. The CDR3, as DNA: TGTGCCAGCACTCAGGCAGAGACCCAGTACTTC.

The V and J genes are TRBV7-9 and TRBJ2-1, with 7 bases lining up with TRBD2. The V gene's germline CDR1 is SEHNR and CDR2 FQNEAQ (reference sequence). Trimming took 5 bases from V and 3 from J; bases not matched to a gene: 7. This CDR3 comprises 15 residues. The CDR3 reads CASSERLADYNEQFF. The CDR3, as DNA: TGTGCCAGCAGCGAGAGGCTAGCGGACTACAATGAGCAGTTCTTC. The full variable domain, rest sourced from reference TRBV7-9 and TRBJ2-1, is DTGVSQNPRHKITKRGQNVTFRCDPISEHNRLYWYRQTLGQGPEFLTYFQNEAQLEKSRLLSDRFSAERPKGSFSTLEIQRTEQGDSAMYLCASSERLADYNEQFFGPGTRLTVL.

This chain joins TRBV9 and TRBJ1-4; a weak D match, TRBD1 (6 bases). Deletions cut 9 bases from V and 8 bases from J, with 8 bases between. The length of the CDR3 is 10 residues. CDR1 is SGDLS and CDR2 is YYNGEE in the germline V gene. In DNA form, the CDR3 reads TGTGCCAAAGGGACAGAAAAACTGTTTTTT. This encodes CAKGTEKLFF.

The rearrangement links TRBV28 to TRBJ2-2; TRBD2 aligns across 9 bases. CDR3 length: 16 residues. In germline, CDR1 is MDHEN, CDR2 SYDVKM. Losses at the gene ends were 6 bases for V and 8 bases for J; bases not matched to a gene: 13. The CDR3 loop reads CASSPLGGRASGELFF. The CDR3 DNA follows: TGTGCCAGCAGCCCTCTGGGCGGGAGGGCCAGTGGGGAGCTGTTTTTT.

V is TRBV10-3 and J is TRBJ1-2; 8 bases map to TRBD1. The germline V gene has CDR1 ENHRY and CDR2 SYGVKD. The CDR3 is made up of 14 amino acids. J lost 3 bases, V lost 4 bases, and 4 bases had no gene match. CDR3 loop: CAISGAGGDYGYTF. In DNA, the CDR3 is TGTGCCATCAGTGGGGCAGGGGGCGACTATGGCTACACCTTC.

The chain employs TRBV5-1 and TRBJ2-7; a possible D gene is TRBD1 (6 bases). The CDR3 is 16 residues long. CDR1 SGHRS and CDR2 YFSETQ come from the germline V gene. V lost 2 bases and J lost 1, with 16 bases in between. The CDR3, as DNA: TGCGCCAGCAGCTTAATAACAGGGTCCCGATCCTACGAGCAGTACTTC. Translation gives CASSLITGSRSYEQYF.

CDR3 sequence (DNA): TGTGCCAGTAGTTGGCAGATGAACACTGAAGCTTTCTTT. This encodes CASSWQMNTEAFF. The chain recombines TRBV19 with TRBJ1-1; D is undetermined. CDR3 length: 13 residues. The ends were cut back, 5 bases at V and 0 bases at J, with 7 bases in the middle. Germline V gene lookup returns CDR1 LNHDA and CDR2 SQIVND (reference sequence). The complete variable domain, with remaining parts taken from reference TRBV19 and TRBJ1-1, reads DGGITQSPKYLFRKEGQNVTLSCEQNLNHDAMYWYRQDPGQGLRLIYYSQIVNDFQKGDIAEGYSVSREKKESFPLTVTSAQKNPTAFYLCASSWQMNTEAFFGQGTRLTVV.

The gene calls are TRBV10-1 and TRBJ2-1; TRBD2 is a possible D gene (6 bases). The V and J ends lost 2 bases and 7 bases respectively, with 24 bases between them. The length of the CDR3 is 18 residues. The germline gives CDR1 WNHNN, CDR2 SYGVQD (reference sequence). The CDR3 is CASSEPSDRSGGKNEQFF. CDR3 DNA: TGCGCCAGCAGTGAGCCCTCCGACCGTAGCGGAGGCAAAAATGAGCAGTTCTTC.

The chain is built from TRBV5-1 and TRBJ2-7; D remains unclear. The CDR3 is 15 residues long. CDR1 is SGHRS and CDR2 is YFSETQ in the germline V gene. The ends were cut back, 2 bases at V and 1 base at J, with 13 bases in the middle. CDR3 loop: CASSFLFQESYEQYF. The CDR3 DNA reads TGCGCCAGCAGCTTTTTGTTCCAGGAATCCTACGAGCAGTACTTC.

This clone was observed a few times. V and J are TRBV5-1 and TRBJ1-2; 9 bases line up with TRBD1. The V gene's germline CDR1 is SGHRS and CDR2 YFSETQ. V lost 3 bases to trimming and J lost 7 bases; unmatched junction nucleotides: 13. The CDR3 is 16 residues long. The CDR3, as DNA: TGCGCCAGCAGCTACCTACAGGGACAGGGAGGGTCTGGCTACACCTTC. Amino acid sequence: CASSYLQGQGGSGYTF.

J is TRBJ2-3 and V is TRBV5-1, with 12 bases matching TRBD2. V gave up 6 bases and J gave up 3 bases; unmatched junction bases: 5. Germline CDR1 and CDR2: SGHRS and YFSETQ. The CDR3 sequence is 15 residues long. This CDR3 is CASTPSGRGTDTQYF. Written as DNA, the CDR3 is TGCGCCAGCACCCCTAGCGGGAGGGGGACAGATACGCAGTATTTT.

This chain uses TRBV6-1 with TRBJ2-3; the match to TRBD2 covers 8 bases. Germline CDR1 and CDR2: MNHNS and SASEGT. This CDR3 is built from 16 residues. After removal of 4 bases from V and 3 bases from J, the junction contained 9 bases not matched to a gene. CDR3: CASSGLSGGETDTQYF. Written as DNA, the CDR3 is TGTGCCAGCAGTGGACTTTCGGGGGGGGAAACAGATACGCAGTATTTT.

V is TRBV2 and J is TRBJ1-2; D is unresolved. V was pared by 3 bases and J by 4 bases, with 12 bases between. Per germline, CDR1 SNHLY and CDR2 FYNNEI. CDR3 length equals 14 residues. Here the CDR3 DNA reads TGTGCCAGCAGTGATCGACCGGGAAGCTATGGCTACACCTTC. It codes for CASSDRPGSYGYTF.

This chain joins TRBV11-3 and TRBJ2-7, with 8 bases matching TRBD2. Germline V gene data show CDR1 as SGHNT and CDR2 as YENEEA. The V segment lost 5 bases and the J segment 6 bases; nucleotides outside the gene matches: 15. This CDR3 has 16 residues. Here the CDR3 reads CASSLLVGAGAGEQYF. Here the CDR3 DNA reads TGTGCCAGCAGCCTCTTGGTAGGAGCGGGAGCCGGCGAGCAGTACTTC.

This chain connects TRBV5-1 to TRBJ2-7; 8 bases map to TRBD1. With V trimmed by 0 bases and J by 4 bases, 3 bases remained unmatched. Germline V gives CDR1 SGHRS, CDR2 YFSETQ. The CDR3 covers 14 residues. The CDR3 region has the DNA TGCGCCAGCAGCTTGGGGGACAGGACGTACGAGCAGTACTTC. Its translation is CASSLGDRTYEQYF.

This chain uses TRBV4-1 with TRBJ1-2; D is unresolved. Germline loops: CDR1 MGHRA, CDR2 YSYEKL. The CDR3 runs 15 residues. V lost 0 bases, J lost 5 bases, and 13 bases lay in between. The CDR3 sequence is CASSQEGPGPYGYTF. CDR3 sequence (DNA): TGCGCCAGCAGCCAAGAGGGTCCAGGTCCTTATGGCTACACCTTC.

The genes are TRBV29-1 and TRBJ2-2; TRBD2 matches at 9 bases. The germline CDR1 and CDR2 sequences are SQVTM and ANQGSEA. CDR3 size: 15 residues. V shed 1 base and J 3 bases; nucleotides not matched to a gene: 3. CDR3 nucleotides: TGCAGCGTTGAAGGGGGCGGGAGGGACACCGGGGAGCTGTTTTTT. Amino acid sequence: CSVEGGGRDTGELFF.